A selection of T cell receptor beta chains follows, all from one sample in a study of T cell changes during pregnancy in multiple sclerosis. Only in-frame clones appear in the TCRdb table, and some are missing; sequencing was by immunoSEQ multiplex PCR. The sample has tens of thousands of clones, about 90% seen once. The sequencing here drew on peripheral blood, taken in the second trimester of pregnancy. The receptors here all came from a female donor in good health, enrolled as a control in a pregnancy study. Both conserved end residues are part of each CDR3. Fields, in order: V gene, D gene, J gene, clone size, CDR3 DNA, CDR3 protein. A D gene is named only where the DNA matches it firmly. Only part of the rows carry a size: once, few, many, or a class if the clone is expanded.

v_call: TRBV7-9; d_call: -; j_call: TRBJ2-5; clone_size: -; cdr3_nt: TGTGCCAGCAGCGGCCCGGTGTTTTTGAGGTACCAAGAGACCCAGTACTTC; cdr3_aa: CASSGPVFLRYQETQYF
v_call: TRBV30; d_call: TRBD2; j_call: TRBJ2-1; clone_size: -; cdr3_nt: TGTGCCTGGAGTGTACGACTAGCGAGAAATGAGCAGTTCTTC; cdr3_aa: CAWSVRLARNEQFF
v_call: TRBV6-1; d_call: TRBD1; j_call: TRBJ1-3; clone_size: -; cdr3_nt: TGTGCCAGCAGTGAAGCCCATGGGACAGAGAGAAACACCATATATTTT; cdr3_aa: CASSEAHGTERNTIYF
v_call: TRBV18; d_call: -; j_call: TRBJ2-6; clone_size: -; cdr3_nt: TGTGCCAGCTCCCTGCCTAGGCCATCGGGGGCCAACGTCCTGACTTTC; cdr3_aa: CASSLPRPSGANVLTF
v_call: TRBV7-2; d_call: TRBD2; j_call: TRBJ2-3; clone_size: -; cdr3_nt: TGTGCCAGCAGCTTACTACCGCCCCTAGCGGGAGGGGGAGGTACGCAGTATTTT; cdr3_aa: CASSLLPPLAGGGGTQYF
v_call: TRBV29-1; d_call: TRBD1; j_call: TRBJ1-4; clone_size: -; cdr3_nt: TGCAGCGTTCGGACAGGGGGCAATGAAAAACTGTTTTTT; cdr3_aa: CSVRTGGNEKLFF
v_call: TRBV5-1; d_call: -; j_call: TRBJ2-3; clone_size: few; cdr3_nt: TGCGCCAGCAGCCCATACGCAGGCTTCACAGATACGCAGTATTTT; cdr3_aa: CASSPYAGFTDTQYF
v_call: TRBV29-1; d_call: -; j_call: TRBJ2-5; clone_size: -; cdr3_nt: TGCAGCGTTGAATCTCACAGGACCAAAGAGACCCAGTACTTC; cdr3_aa: CSVESHRTKETQYF
v_call: TRBV18; d_call: TRBD2; j_call: TRBJ2-1; clone_size: -; cdr3_nt: TGTGCCAGCTCACCAGGACTAGCGGGGGGTTATGAGCAGTTCTTC; cdr3_aa: CASSPGLAGGYEQFF
v_call: TRBV7-3; d_call: -; j_call: TRBJ2-3; clone_size: -; cdr3_nt: TGTGCCAGCAGCTCAACGGGCCTTAGCACAGATACGCAGTATTTT; cdr3_aa: CASSSTGLSTDTQYF
v_call: TRBV7-3; d_call: TRBD2; j_call: TRBJ2-3; clone_size: -; cdr3_nt: TGTGCCAGCAGCTTAAGCAAGGCGGGAGGCGACACAGATACGCAGTATTTT; cdr3_aa: CASSLSKAGGDTDTQYF
v_call: TRBV28; d_call: -; j_call: TRBJ1-4; clone_size: once; cdr3_nt: TGTGCCAGCAACTCAGGACAGAATGAAAAGCTGTTTTTT; cdr3_aa: CASNSGQNEKLFF
v_call: TRBV29-1; d_call: -; j_call: TRBJ2-7; clone_size: -; cdr3_nt: TGCAGCGTCGCAGGGTTTTCCCGGGAGTTTCCCTACGAGCAGTACTTC; cdr3_aa: CSVAGFSREFPYEQYF
v_call: TRBV25-1; d_call: -; j_call: TRBJ2-2; clone_size: -; cdr3_nt: TGTGCCAGCAGTGGATACAGGGCGCACAGCGGGGAGCTGTTTTTT; cdr3_aa: CASSGYRAHSGELFF
v_call: TRBV19; d_call: -; j_call: TRBJ1-5; clone_size: -; cdr3_nt: TGTGCCAGTAGTATCGAGGGAAATCAGCCCCAGCATTTT; cdr3_aa: CASSIEGNQPQHF
v_call: TRBV19; d_call: -; j_call: TRBJ2-7; clone_size: -; cdr3_nt: TGTGCCAGTAGTGCTTCTGAGTACGCCTCCTACGAGCAGTACTTC; cdr3_aa: CASSASEYASYEQYF
v_call: TRBV5-1; d_call: -; j_call: TRBJ2-7; clone_size: -; cdr3_nt: TGCGCCAGCAGCTTGGCCCCCGGGAGCGAGCAGTACTTC; cdr3_aa: CASSLAPGSEQYF
v_call: TRBV6-1; d_call: TRBD2; j_call: TRBJ2-7; clone_size: -; cdr3_nt: TGTGCCAGCAGTGAGACGGGAGGAACTCTGCAGTACTTC; cdr3_aa: CASSETGGTLQYF
v_call: TRBV4-1; d_call: TRBD1; j_call: TRBJ2-2; clone_size: -; cdr3_nt: TGCGCCAGCAGCCGACAGGGGGCGAACACCGGGGAGCTGTTTTTT; cdr3_aa: CASSRQGANTGELFF
v_call: TRBV7-2; d_call: TRBD2; j_call: TRBJ2-3; clone_size: -; cdr3_nt: TGTGCCAGCAGCACGCGGACTAGCGGGGATCGCACAGATACGCAGTATTTT; cdr3_aa: CASSTRTSGDRTDTQYF
v_call: TRBV2; d_call: -; j_call: TRBJ1-4; clone_size: -; cdr3_nt: TGTGCCAGCAGACGAGAGGGTGAAAAACTGTTTTTT; cdr3_aa: CASRREGEKLFF
v_call: TRBV7-2; d_call: TRBD2; j_call: TRBJ2-3; clone_size: few; cdr3_nt: TGTGCCAGCAGCTACCTAGCGGGAGGGTTCTACGATACGCAGTATTTT; cdr3_aa: CASSYLAGGFYDTQYF
v_call: TRBV11-2; d_call: TRBD1; j_call: TRBJ2-5; clone_size: -; cdr3_nt: TGTGCCAGCAGCCCCCAGACAGGGCCCAGGGAGACCCAGTACTTC; cdr3_aa: CASSPQTGPRETQYF
v_call: TRBV9; d_call: TRBD2; j_call: TRBJ2-5; clone_size: once; cdr3_nt: TGTGCCAGCAGCCTTCAAGCGGGGGACCCCCGGGAGACCCAGTACTTC; cdr3_aa: CASSLQAGDPRETQYF
v_call: TRBV5-1; d_call: -; j_call: TRBJ1-4; clone_size: -; cdr3_nt: TGCGCCAGCAGCTCCACGGGGGGTAATGAAAAACTGTTTTTT; cdr3_aa: CASSSTGGNEKLFF